The clone carrying this T cell receptor (beta chain) was seen many times. Its antigen is currently unknown. Using MiXCR, TCRdb re-called clones from the PCR reads. Among roughly 40,000 clones, less than 20% were seen once, and the ten largest hold around 4%. Each patient came to thyroid surgery without any prior treatment (of any kind). The data derive from a study of metastatic and nonmetastatic thyroid tumors. Regarding the study as a whole: Benign nodules were reported to have significantly lower TCR beta diversity than malignant thyroid tumors, in blood and tumor.

Germline V lookup: CDR1 MNHEY, CDR2 SVGEGT. Germline trimming cut 6 bases from V and 0 bases from J; bases unmatched to any gene: 7. CDR3 length: 16 amino acids. The clonotype originates from a female donor with papillary thyroid cancer or a benign thyroid nodule (not recorded which). Some clones in this sample may be carry-over from other donors' samples. Sequenced material: blood. The chain joins TRBV6-2 or TRBV6-3 to TRBJ2-1; 8 bases match TRBD2. CDR3 in amino acids: CASRGIAGSSYNEQFF. Here the CDR3 DNA reads TGTGCCAGCAGGGGGATAGCGGGGAGCTCCTACAATGAGCAGTTCTTC.